This T cell receptor beta chain emerged from a study of blood T cells in healthy people across ages. V was trimmed by 4 bases and J by 4 bases, leaving 14 bases between them. Germline V gene lookup returns CDR1 GTSNPN and CDR2 SVGIG (reference sequence). CDR3 length equals 13 residues. For this clonotype: Its antigen remains unknown.

Study-wide results and caveats: Samples with more naive T cells showed higher observed beta diversity. A roughly linear age-dependent decrease characterized TCR beta diversity per million T cells. Considered underestimates were the diversity estimates obtained from one million T cells. CMV status of donors was unknown, possibly confounding expanded clonotype changes.

Together with a sample-barcoded 5' primer, a J-beta primer mix was included in a second PCR lasting about 7 to 11 cycles. TCRdb processed the 5' RACE reads anew with MiXCR; each CDR3 protein has one entry. The data contain 850,000 to 1,000,000 distinct CDR3 sequences, about 48% of them singletons. Sequenced material: blood. The chain joins TRBV30 to TRBJ2-7; either TRBD1 or TRBD2 may supply D (5 bases each). The receptor was derived from a man aged 25 to 40 in good health. CDR3 amino acids: CAWNFGTDYEQYF. CDR3 coding DNA: TGTGCCTGGAACTTCGGGACGGATTACGAGCAGTACTTC.